This passage covers 14 T cell receptor beta chains from one sample sequenced in a study of OX40 agonist ivuxolimab in advanced cancers. Generated by immunoSEQ multiplex PCR, the TCRdb table keeps only in-frame clones and is missing some. The sample has 50,000 to 75,000 clones; roughly 89% are singletons. The specimen comprised CD4+ or CD8+ T cells sorted from blood, sampled in a trial of the OX40 agonist ivuxolimab. These receptors originate from an adult with an advanced solid tumor such as melanoma, head and neck, liver or kidney cancer.

J is TRBJ1-2 and V is TRBV19; D gene uncertain. Trimming cost V 6 bases and J 2 bases, with 10 bases left between them. CDR1 and CDR2 (germline): LNHDA, SQIVND (reference sequence). This CDR3 is built from 13 residues. CDR3 residues: CASRMTQNYGYTF. The CDR3 DNA is TGTGCCAGTAGGATGACACAGAACTATGGCTACACCTTC.

This rearrangement joins TRBV5-6 to TRBJ2-3; D may match TRBD1 or TRBD2 (6 bases each). Germline lookup yields CDR1 SGHDT and CDR2 YYEEEE. This CDR3 comprises 15 residues. V was clipped by 5 bases and J by 4 bases, with 17 bases between them. The CDR3 bases are TGTGCCAGCAGTCCGGACTTGGGGGGCTCAGATACGCAGTATTTT. Its translation: CASSPDLGGSDTQYF.

This chain uses TRBV11-2 with TRBJ2-1, with TRBD2 identical over 11 bases. From germline, CDR1 is SGHAT and CDR2 FQNNGV. There are 14 residues in the CDR3. The J segment lost 6 bases and the V segment lost 5 bases, leaving 3 bases of the junction unmatched. The CDR3 reads CASSKGLAGNEQFF. The CDR3 DNA is TGTGCCAGCAGCAAAGGACTAGCGGGCAATGAGCAGTTCTTC.

This chain links TRBV5-4 with TRBJ2-3; tentatively, D is TRBD2 (6 bases). The CDR3 has 14 amino acids. Germline lookup yields CDR1 SGHNT and CDR2 YYREEE (reference sequence). V lost 2 bases, J lost 4 bases, and 11 bases lay in between. The CDR3 spells CASSLLGEADTQYF. CDR3 DNA sequence: TGTGCCAGCAGCTTACTTGGGGAGGCAGATACGCAGTATTTT. Full variable domain (missing parts from reference TRBV5-4 and TRBJ2-3): ETGVTQSPTHLIKTRGQQVTLRCSSQSGHNTVSWYQQALGQGPQFIFQYYREEENGRGNFPPRFSGLQFPNYSSELNVNALELDDSALYLCASSLLGEADTQYFGPGTRLTVL.

This rearrangement joins TRBV10-2 to TRBJ1-2; D may be TRBD1 (5 bases). The CDR3 loop spans 14 amino acids. The ends were cut back, 0 bases at V and 8 bases at J, with 13 bases in the middle. Germline V gene sequence: CDR1 WSHSY, CDR2 SAAADI. The CDR3 bases are TGCGCCAGCAGTGAGTCATCAGGGTCTTGGGGCTACACCTTC. Amino acids: CASSESSGSWGYTF.

The J gene is TRBJ2-7, the V gene TRBV11-3, with 8 bases fitting TRBD1. Germline CDR1 and CDR2: SGHNT and YENEEA. This CDR3 has 15 residues. V trimming: 5 bases; J trimming: 2 bases; junction bases outside the gene matches: 8. Written as DNA, the CDR3 is TGTGCCAGCAGCCCTGACAGGGGCACCACCTACGAGCAGTACTTC. Protein product: CASSPDRGTTYEQYF.

This rearrangement joins TRBV5-1 to TRBJ2-3; TRBD1 matches at 9 bases. Trimming at V came to 2 bases and at J to 2 bases, leaving 3 bases not matched to a gene. In germline, CDR1 is SGHRS, CDR2 YFSETQ. The CDR3 sequence is 15 residues long. The CDR3 nucleotides are TGCGCCAGCAGCTTCACAGGGGGCTTCACAGATACGCAGTATTTT. Translated: CASSFTGGFTDTQYF.

The chain combines TRBV19 with TRBJ1-1; D may be TRBD1 (5 bases). Trimming removed 2 bases at V and 7 bases at J, with 14 bases between. Germline V gene data show CDR1 as LNHDA and CDR2 as SQIVND (reference sequence). This CDR3 has 14 residues. CDR3 in amino acids: CASSISAREGEAFF. Written as DNA, the CDR3 is TGTGCCAGTAGTATAAGTGCCAGGGAAGGTGAAGCTTTCTTT.

This rearrangement joins TRBV27 to TRBJ2-3, with 10 bases identical to TRBD1. Germline CDR1 is MNHEY and CDR2 is SMNVEV (reference sequence). The CDR3 spans 16 residues. Trimming removed 3 bases from V and 4 bases from J; junction bases left unmatched: 7. CDR3 sequence (DNA): TGTGCCAGCAGTTTCTGGACAGGGGGTGGTGCAGATACGCAGTATTTT. Residues: CASSFWTGGGADTQYF.

V and J are TRBV2 and TRBJ1-6; D gene unclear. Looked up from germline, CDR1 is SNHLY and CDR2 is FYNNEI. Trimming removed 6 bases from V and 10 bases from J, with 16 bases in between. The CDR3 contains 14 residues. This CDR3 is CASRIRGQNSPLHF. CDR3 DNA sequence: TGTGCCAGCAGGATACGAGGGCAGAACTCACCCCTCCACTTT.

The chain carries TRBV5-1 and TRBJ2-5; D call uncertain. Germline CDR1 and CDR2: SGHRS and YFSETQ. The V and J ends lost 4 bases and 3 bases respectively, with 16 bases between them. The CDR3 has 15 residues. As DNA, the CDR3 is TGCGCCAGCAGCGTCGGCCATTCGGGCGAAGAGACCCAGTACTTC. Its protein is CASSVGHSGEETQYF.

This sequence joins TRBV18 and TRBJ1-1, with D possibly TRBD1 on 5 matching bases. Germline lookup yields CDR1 KGHSH and CDR2 LQKENI. The CDR3 consists of 15 residues. V lost 3 bases to trimming and J lost 4 bases, with 15 bases between them. The CDR3 region is CASSPGKWGGTEAFF. Written as DNA, the CDR3 is TGTGCCAGCTCACCCGGAAAATGGGGGGGCACTGAAGCTTTCTTT.

V is TRBV9 and J is TRBJ1-2; D gene uncertain. CDR1 and CDR2 (germline): SGDLS, YYNGEE. There are 15 residues in the CDR3. The V end lost 3 bases, the J end lost 0 bases, and 12 bases lay between the germline ends. CDR3 nucleotide sequence: TGTGCCAGCAGCGCCTCGCGTCGGGCTAACTATGGCTACACCTTC. As protein: CASSASRRANYGYTF.

The genes are TRBV10-3 and TRBJ1-5; TRBD1 might be the D (6 bases). Germline V lookup: CDR1 ENHRY, CDR2 SYGVKD. This CDR3 is built from 16 residues. Trimming stripped 0 bases from V and 6 bases from J, with 15 bases between. The CDR3 reads CAISESGRGEGQPQHF. The CDR3 DNA is TGTGCCATCAGTGAGTCTGGCAGGGGTGAAGGTCAGCCCCAGCATTTT.